The next 21 T cell receptor beta chains were all read from a single sample in a study of cytomegalovirus exposure and HLA in healthy donors. The primer mix had 60 Vbeta and 13 Jbeta primers. Assay used: immunoSEQ multiplex PCR; TCRdb lists only in-frame clones, some missing. The sample holds roughly 120,000 clones; about 75% are singletons and the top ten take over 25%. Sequenced material: PBMCs. All receptors derive from a man aged 55 to 70 in good health and CMV-seropositive.

V is TRBV4-1 and J is TRBJ2-1, with D possibly matching TRBD1 (5 bases). The germline CDR1 and CDR2 sequences are MGHRA and YSYEKL. The V end lost 0 bases, the J end lost 4 bases, and 10 bases lay between the germline ends. CDR3 length: 15 residues. The CDR3 DNA follows: TGCGCCAGCAGCCAAGATCAGGGCCTGTACAATGAGCAGTTCTTC. Translation: CASSQDQGLYNEQFF.

The chain is built from TRBV7-9 and TRBJ1-5; TRBD1 matches at 10 bases. The CDR3 is 15 amino acids. Germline V CDR1 and CDR2: SEHNR, FQNEAQ (reference sequence). After removal of 5 bases from V and 7 bases from J, the junction contained 8 bases not matched to a gene. The DNA for the CDR3 is TGTGCCAGCAGCCCCCGAGGACAGGGGGGACAGCCCCAGCATTTT. It encodes CASSPRGQGGQPQHF.

V usage is TRBV7-3 and J usage is TRBJ2-2; weak D call: TRBD2 (6 bases). V lost 2 bases to trimming and J lost 5 bases, with 6 bases between them. Per germline, CDR1 SGHTA and CDR2 FQGTGA. The CDR3 runs to 13 residues. Here the CDR3 reads CASSLGGTGELFF. The CDR3 DNA is TGTGCCAGCAGCTTAGGGGGGACCGGGGAGCTGTTTTTT.

There are a few counts of this clone. This chain uses TRBV5-5 with TRBJ2-7, with 7 bases fitting TRBD2. The CDR3 has 12 residues. V lost 4 bases, J lost 3 bases, and 1 base stayed unmatched. The V gene's germline CDR1 is SGHKS and CDR2 YYEKEE (reference sequence). As DNA, the CDR3 is TGTGCCAGCAGCCGGACTAGCTACGAGCAGTACTTC. Translating gives CASSRTSYEQYF.

Only one count was recorded for this clone. The chain combines TRBV19 with TRBJ1-6; 7 bases are a match to TRBD1. The CDR3 length is 12 residues. Germline V lookup: CDR1 LNHDA, CDR2 SQIVND (reference sequence). With V trimmed by 9 bases and J by 10 bases, 6 bases remained unmatched. CDR3 amino acids: CASGTDGSPLHF. The CDR3 DNA reads as TGTGCCAGCGGGACAGATGGCTCACCCCTCCACTTT.

The V call is TRBV7-3, the J call TRBJ1-1; the D is unclear. The CDR3 is 13 amino acids. From germline, CDR1 is SGHTA and CDR2 FQGTGA. The V and J ends lost 1 base and 3 bases respectively, with 6 bases between them. For the CDR3, the DNA is TGTGCCAGCAGCTTAAATGGCTACACTGAAGCTTTCTTT. Protein: CASSLNGYTEAFF.

The chain carries TRBV7-2 and TRBJ2-5; D perhaps matches TRBD2 (7 bases). V was trimmed by 3 bases and J by 2 bases, leaving 22 bases between them. The V gene's germline CDR1 is SGHTA and CDR2 FQGNSA. The CDR3 runs 18 residues. CDR3 nucleotides: TGTGCCAGCAGCTTTTCTCCCCCAGGGCGGGGGCGACAAGAGACCCAGTACTTC. Its protein product is CASSFSPPGRGRQETQYF.

The V and J genes are TRBV4-2 and TRBJ2-4, with D hard to call. Germline V gene data show CDR1 as LGHNA and CDR2 as YNFKEQ. V was pared by 3 bases and J by 1 base, with 10 bases between. This CDR3 region has 15 residues. CDR3 nucleotides: TGTGCCAGCAGCCAGGAAACTACGGCCAAAAACATTCAGTACTTC. Amino acids: CASSQETTAKNIQYF.

On this clone: An end of the junction does not agree with germline; a read error may underlie this. The rearrangement uses TRBV6-5 and TRBJ2-4; 7 bases align to TRBD1. The germline CDR1 and CDR2 sequences are MNHEY and SVGAGI. The CDR3 extends over 14 amino acids. The DNA of the CDR3 is TGTGCCAGCAGTCGACAGGGAGCCAAAAACAGTCAGTACTTC. Protein sequence: CASSRQGAKNSQYF.

This clone was seen more than once but under ten times. The chain joins TRBV5-1 to TRBJ1-5; TRBD1 matches 9 bases. J lost 4 bases, V lost 3 bases, and 5 bases had no gene match. Germline values: CDR1 SGHRS, CDR2 YFSETQ. CDR3 length: 15 residues. CDR3 DNA: TGCGCCAGCAGCTCTGGGACAGGGATGAATCAGCCCCAGCATTTT. Translation gives CASSSGTGMNQPQHF.

This sequence joins TRBV5-6 and TRBJ1-2; D remains unclear. V was pared by 0 bases and J by 0 bases, with 6 bases between. The CDR3 loop spans 14 amino acids. Germline CDR1 is SGHDT and CDR2 is YYEEEE. The CDR3 nucleotides are TGTGCCAGCAGCTTGGGGGAGTCTAACTATGGCTACACCTTC. Its protein is CASSLGESNYGYTF.

CDR3 sequence (DNA): TGTGCCAGCAGTGGGACAGGGGAGACCCAGTACTTC. Amino acid sequence: CASSGTGETQYF. The gene calls are TRBV2 and TRBJ2-5; 8 nucleotides match TRBD1. J was trimmed by 5 bases and V by 4 bases; bases with no gene match: 0. Looked up from germline, CDR1 is SNHLY and CDR2 is FYNNEI. The CDR3 is 12 residues long.

This clone was observed a single time. The chain combines TRBV5-1 with TRBJ2-3; TRBD1 might be the D (5 bases). Trimming left V 5 bases short and J 6 bases short, with 10 bases between. Germline values: CDR1 SGHRS, CDR2 YFSETQ. The CDR3 is made up of 12 amino acids. CDR3 amino acids: CASSTPGDTQYF. DNA for the CDR3: TGCGCCAGCAGTACCCCAGGGGATACGCAGTATTTT.

The chain joins TRBV7-9 to TRBJ2-5, with 9 positions matching TRBD2. The CDR3 is 17 residues long. Germline values: CDR1 SEHNR, CDR2 FQNEAQ (reference sequence). Unmatched junction bases numbered 14, after V lost 5 bases and J lost 4 bases. CDR3 in amino acids: CASSPWAGAGGVETQYF. As DNA, the CDR3 is TGTGCCAGCAGCCCATGGGCGGGAGCGGGAGGCGTAGAGACCCAGTACTTC.

The gene calls are TRBV28 and TRBJ2-7, with 10 bases matching TRBD1. The CDR3 consists of 15 residues. Unmatched junction bases numbered 6, after V lost 6 bases and J lost 1 base. The germline V gene has CDR1 MDHEN and CDR2 SYDVKM. The CDR3 loop is CASRERDRGSYEQYF. The CDR3 DNA reads as TGTGCCAGCAGAGAGCGGGACAGGGGTTCCTACGAGCAGTACTTC. The full variable domain, completed using reference TRBV28 and TRBJ2-7, is DVKVTQSSRYLVKRTGEKVFLECVQDMDHENMFWYRQDPGLGLRLIYFSYDVKMKEKGDIPEGYSVSREKKERFSLILESASTNQTSMYLCASRERDRGSYEQYFGPGTRLTVT.

This clone has only one observation. The chain couples TRBV13 to TRBJ2-7; possibly TRBD1 for D (6 bases). Germline V gene lookup returns CDR1 PRHDT and CDR2 FYEKMQ (reference sequence). This CDR3 contains 14 residues. The V end was cut by 5 bases, the J end by 4 bases, with 15 bases between. CDR3 in amino acids: CASSRFGQSYEQYF. DNA for the CDR3: TGTGCCAGCAGCCGTTTCGGACAGAGTTACGAGCAGTACTTC.

In the case of this clone: Other DNA sequences of this sample code for an identical CDR3. The rearrangement links TRBV27 to TRBJ2-2; D is undetermined. This CDR3 has 14 residues. The V end was cut by 6 bases, the J end by 1 base, with 9 bases between. Germline V gene data show CDR1 as MNHEY and CDR2 as SMNVEV (reference sequence). CDR3 DNA: TGTGCCAGCAGGTTGGCCAGGAACACCGGGGAGCTGTTTTTT. Protein sequence: CASRLARNTGELFF.

The chain recombines TRBV5-6 with TRBJ2-6; maybe TRBD1 (6 bases). CDR1 and CDR2 (germline): SGHDT, YYEEEE. There are 15 residues in the CDR3. Trimming cost V 5 bases and J 0 bases, with 9 bases left between them. CDR3: CASRSRGSGANVLTF. The CDR3 region has the DNA TGTGCCAGCAGATCCAGGGGCTCTGGGGCCAACGTCCTGACTTTC. Based on the CDR3 plus reference TRBV5-6 and TRBJ2-6, the full variable domain is DAGVTQSPTHLIKTRGQQVTLRCSPKSGHDTVSWYQQALGQGPQFIFQYYEEEERQRGNFPDRFSGHQFPNYSSELNVNALLLGDSALYLCASRSRGSGANVLTFGAGSRLTVL.

Only a few counts were recorded for this clone. The rearrangement joins TRBV5-1 to TRBJ2-2, with a possible D match to TRBD1 (5 bases). CDR3 length: 14 amino acids. Germline assignment: CDR1 SGHRS and CDR2 YFSETQ. Trimming took off 1 base at V and 1 base at J, with 5 bases between the two ends. The CDR3 protein is CASSLRGNTGELFF. In DNA form, the CDR3 reads TGCGCCAGCAGCTTGAGGGGGAACACCGGGGAGCTGTTTTTT. Full variable domain (outside the CDR3, taken from reference TRBV5-1 and TRBJ2-2): KAGVTQTPRYLIKTRGQQVTLSCSPISGHRSVSWYQQTPGQGLQFLFEYFSETQRNKGNFPGRFSGRQFSNSRSEMNVSTLELGDSALYLCASSLRGNTGELFFGEGSRLTVL.

The J gene is TRBJ2-2, the V gene TRBV5-4; 10 nucleotides agree with TRBD2. The V gene's germline CDR1 is SGHNT and CDR2 YYREEE (reference sequence). This CDR3 is 15 amino acids long. J was trimmed by 6 bases and V by 1 base; bases with no gene match: 3. CDR3 sequence (DNA): TGTGCCAGCAGCTTGAAGCTAGCGGGAGCCGGGGAGCTGTTTTTT. Encoded protein: CASSLKLAGAGELFF.

In this sample, this clone turned up a few times. The V and J genes are TRBV7-9 and TRBJ1-3, with D unclear. CDR3 length: 16 residues. Germline V CDR1 and CDR2: SEHNR, FQNEAQ (reference sequence). The V gene lost 3 bases and the J gene lost 4 bases, with 16 bases spanning the gap. The CDR3 nucleotides read TGTGCCAGCAGCTTTGGGAGGACCTCGGCGGGAAACACCATATATTTT. This sequence encodes CASSFGRTSAGNTIYF.